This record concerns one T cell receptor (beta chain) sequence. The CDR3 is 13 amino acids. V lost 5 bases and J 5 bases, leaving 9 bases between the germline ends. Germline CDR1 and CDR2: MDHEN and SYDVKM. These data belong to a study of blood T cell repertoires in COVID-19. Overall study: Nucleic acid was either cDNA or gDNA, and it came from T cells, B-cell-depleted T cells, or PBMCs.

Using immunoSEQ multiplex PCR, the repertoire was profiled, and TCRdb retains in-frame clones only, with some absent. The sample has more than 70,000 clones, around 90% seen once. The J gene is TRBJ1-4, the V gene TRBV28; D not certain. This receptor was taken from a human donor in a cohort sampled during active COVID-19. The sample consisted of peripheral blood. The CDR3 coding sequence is TGTGCCAGCAGTCGGAGCAACAATGAAAAACTGTTTTTT. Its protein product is CASSRSNNEKLFF.